Listed below are T cell receptor beta chains from one sample, sequenced in a study of blood T cell repertoires in COVID-19. The data were produced by immunoSEQ multiplex PCR, yet TCRdb's version contains in-frame clones alone and is incomplete. This table has fewer than 100,000 clones, 70% to 90% appearing once. Sequencing was carried out using peripheral blood. The receptors were gathered from an older man with acute or convalescent COVID-19. The conserved cysteine and the conserved F or W are not part of the CDR3 here. Each record gives: V gene, CDR3 protein.

>TRBV9
ASSPGQGLVDTQY
>TRBV28
ATRGGANTGELF
>TRBV2
ASSGRYGYT
>TRBV5-6
ASSRRPGYNEQF
>TRBV10-1
ASSETGFEAF
>TRBV3-1/TRBV3-2
ASSPRTSEETQY
>TRBV2
ASGRASGGGTDTQY
>TRBV5-1
ASSYGVTSSDTQY
>TRBV7-9
ASSFFNEQF
>TRBV2
ASSESDSQLFSGNTIY
>TRBV6-6
ASSLNSPLH
>TRBV4-1
ASSQVFQDTLEQY
>TRBV19
ASSHHGGTEAF
>TRBV4-1
ASSQDADRGVKLF
>TRBV28
ASTESVGSGNTIY
>TRBV12-3/TRBV12-4
ASSQPPGEQF
>TRBV28
ASGELMNTEAF
>TRBV7-2
ASSLVASGAQETQY
>TRBV5-1
ASSPRTSGTDTQY
>TRBV10-3
AISESGGTDTQY
>TRBV28
ASSPFGQGRAYGYT
>TRBV3-1/TRBV3-2
ASSQGQGVDTEAF
>TRBV28
ASRTNRDSAGEKLF
>TRBV3-1/TRBV3-2
ASSSGLGNTGELF
>TRBV19
ASPRGKYGYT
>TRBV6-5
ASLNSYEQY
>TRBV5-5
ASSLDQTSTDTQY
>TRBV6-2/TRBV6-3
ASSYSRGTGITDTQY
>TRBV9
ASSVGGTGTGYGYT
>TRBV5-5
ATKGDSSYNEQF
>TRBV2
ASGGDSLYEQY
>TRBV18
ASSPLPGQGAYGYT
>TRBV14
ASSQDWAWNTEAF
>TRBV19
ASTTQWAVYT
>TRBV9
ASSAQGESYEQY
>TRBV6-5
ASSTGSYEQY
>TRBV29-1
SVEGPGGRVYGYT
>TRBV28
ASRMEGRTEAF
>TRBV5-4
ASSSGGLYGYT
>TRBV19
ASSIRATNEKLF
>TRBV2
ASSPSRHSSYGYT
>TRBV30
AWTMTGGNTEAF